A single sample is the source of the 4 T cell receptor beta chains below, sequenced in a study of blood T cell repertoires in COVID-19. Assay: immunoSEQ multiplex PCR; the TCRdb copy retains only in-frame clones and omits some. There are about 170,000 clones in the sample; about 80% occur only once, and roughly 3% lies in the top ten. The sequenced sample was peripheral blood. Receptors originate from a human donor with acute or convalescent COVID-19. The donor label of this sample is uncertain.

V gene TRBV18 combines with J gene TRBJ1-5; weak D call: TRBD1 (6 bases). The CDR3 spans 16 residues. CDR1 and CDR2 (germline): KGHSH, LQKENI. Deletions cut 0 bases from V and 0 bases from J, with 9 bases between. CDR3 residues: CASSPPGAISNQPQHF. The CDR3 DNA follows: TGTGCCAGCTCACCACCGGGGGCAATTAGCAATCAGCCCCAGCATTTT.

The genes are TRBV7-8 and TRBJ1-2; 7 bases match TRBD1. The CDR3 is 14 amino acids. CDR1 is SGHVS and CDR2 is FQNEAQ in the germline V gene. V trimming: 5 bases; J trimming: 5 bases; junction bases outside the gene matches: 8. The CDR3 sequence: CASSPRGRGYGYTF. CDR3 nucleotides: TGTGCCAGCAGCCCTAGGGGGCGCGGGTATGGCTACACCTTC.

The chain recombines TRBV7-2 with TRBJ1-3, with TRBD1 identical over 8 bases. The length of the CDR3 is 15 residues. Germline V gene sequence: CDR1 SGHTA, CDR2 FQGNSA. Unmatched junction bases numbered 5, after V lost 3 bases and J lost 4 bases. CDR3 region: CASSFQGARGNTIYF. Here the CDR3 DNA reads TGTGCCAGCAGCTTCCAGGGGGCGAGGGGAAACACCATATATTTT.

The gene calls are TRBV19 and TRBJ2-7, with 8 nucleotides matching TRBD2. The CDR3 consists of 14 residues. Trimming at V came to 4 bases and at J to 1 base, leaving 3 bases not matched to a gene. Germline V gene lookup returns CDR1 LNHDA and CDR2 SQIVND (reference sequence). For the CDR3, the DNA is TGTGCCAGTAGTACCGGGAGGGGTTCCTACGAGCAGTACTTC. Protein: CASSTGRGSYEQYF.